Listed below are T cell receptor beta chains from one sample, sequenced in a study of shared clonotypes between healthy human individuals. This table comes from immunoSEQ multiplex PCR, and its TCRdb copy is limited to in-frame clones, with some not included. The data contain about 600,000 clones, about 98% of them singletons. Sequences were obtained from naive CD8+ T cells sorted from blood. These receptors originate from a man younger than 40 in good health. The CDR3 runs from the conserved cysteine through the conserved F or W. D genes are given only for firm matches. Only some rows state a clone size, as once, few, many or a class for expanded clones.

TRBV29-1	TRBD2	NA	TRBJ2-1	TGCAGCGTCCTAACTAGCGGGAGTCCACGGGAGCAGTTCTTC	CSVLTSGSPREQFF
TRBV27	NA	NA	TRBJ2-3	TGTGCCAGCAGTCCTCACTGGGACTCATACTTCGGAGATACGCAGTATTTT	CASSPHWDSYFGDTQYF
TRBV4-1	NA	NA	TRBJ2-1	TGCGCCAGCAGCCAAGAGAGCTTTTACAATGAGCAGTTCTTC	CASSQESFYNEQFF
TRBV4-1	TRBD2	NA	TRBJ2-7	TGCGCCAGCAGCCTAGCGGGAGGGCACTACGAGCAGTACTTC	CASSLAGGHYEQYF
TRBV28	NA	NA	TRBJ2-2	TGTGCCAGCAGTTTAGGTGCCACCGGGGAGCTGTTTTTT	CASSLGATGELFF
TRBV29-1	NA	once	TRBJ2-2	TGCAGCGTTGAAGACGGGAGCCGGCCCGGGGAGCTGTTTTTT	CSVEDGSRPGELFF
TRBV21-1	NA	NA	TRBJ2-1	TGTGCCAGCAGCAAAGGACTACTGTACAATGAGCAGTTCTTC	CASSKGLLYNEQFF
TRBV11-2	NA	NA	TRBJ2-7	TGTGCCAGCAGCTTAGTTGGGTGGGGCTCCTACGAGCAGTACTTC	CASSLVGWGSYEQYF
TRBV11-2	TRBD1	NA	TRBJ2-5	TGTGCCAGCAGCACCCGGACAGGGCTGGAGACCCAGTACTTC	CASSTRTGLETQYF
TRBV7-8	TRBD2	NA	TRBJ2-7	TGTGCCAGCAGCTCCCGGGGGGAGTACGAGCAGTACTTC	CASSSRGEYEQYF
TRBV7-9	TRBD2	NA	TRBJ2-2	TGTGCCAGCAGCCAGGTAGCGGGACAAACCGGGGAGCTGTTTTTT	CASSQVAGQTGELFF
TRBV6-1	NA	NA	TRBJ2-7	TGTGCCAGCAGTGAATATCGAATGAGGTTCGCCCGCGAGCAGTACTTC	CASSEYRMRFAREQYF
TRBV28	TRBD1	NA	TRBJ2-3	TGTGCCAGCAGTATCGGGACAGGGGACACAGATACGCAGTATTTT	CASSIGTGDTDTQYF
TRBV7-9	TRBD2	NA	TRBJ2-3	TGTGCCAGCAGCTTAACGGTAGCGGGAGTGTCAGATACGCAGTATTTT	CASSLTVAGVSDTQYF
TRBV25-1	TRBD1	NA	TRBJ2-5	TGTGCCAGCAGTGGCCTGGACAGGGATAAAGAGACCCAGTACTTC	CASSGLDRDKETQYF
TRBV4-1	NA	NA	TRBJ1-3	TGCGCCAGCAGCCAAGAGGTGGAATTCTCTGGAAACACCATATATTTT	CASSQEVEFSGNTIYF
TRBV5-8	NA	NA	TRBJ2-5	TGTGCCAGCAGACCCAGATACGGGGGCTTCGAGACCCAGTACTTC	CASRPRYGGFETQYF
TRBV19	NA	NA	TRBJ2-1	TGTGCCAGTAGTCCGGCACAGGGAAATGAGCAGTTCTTC	CASSPAQGNEQFF